The entry that follows covers one T cell receptor beta chain sequence. Its target is not known. Treatment reported: some 19 received Ad26.COV2.S at low or high dose, single or two shots; roughly 5 received placebo; per-sample allocation not given. Sampling occurred on day 63 after the first vaccine or placebo injection. Germline assignment: CDR1 LNHDA and CDR2 SQIVND (reference sequence). V was pared by 7 bases and J by 5 bases, with 18 bases between. The CDR3 has 15 residues. TCRdb's table, derived via immunoSEQ multiplex PCR, lists solely in-frame clones and lacks some. The sample gives about 320,000 clones, almost 90% of which show up once; 5.5% is in the top ten. The data derive from a study of Ad26.COV2.S vaccination and SARS-CoV-2 variants. General observations from the study: Spike-specific responses of CD8+ and CD4+ T cells were reported to display substantial breadth after vaccination.

The sequence derives from a person aged 18-60 years who received the Ad26.COV2.S COVID-19 vaccine or a placebo. The rearrangement uses TRBV19 and TRBJ1-5; weak D call: TRBD1 (6 bases). Sample: peripheral blood, taken in a trial of Ad26.COV2.S vaccine versus placebo. CDR3 sequence: CASKHPQGFDQPQHF. CDR3 nucleotide sequence: TGTGCCAGTAAACACCCCCAGGGGTTCGATCAGCCCCAGCATTTT.